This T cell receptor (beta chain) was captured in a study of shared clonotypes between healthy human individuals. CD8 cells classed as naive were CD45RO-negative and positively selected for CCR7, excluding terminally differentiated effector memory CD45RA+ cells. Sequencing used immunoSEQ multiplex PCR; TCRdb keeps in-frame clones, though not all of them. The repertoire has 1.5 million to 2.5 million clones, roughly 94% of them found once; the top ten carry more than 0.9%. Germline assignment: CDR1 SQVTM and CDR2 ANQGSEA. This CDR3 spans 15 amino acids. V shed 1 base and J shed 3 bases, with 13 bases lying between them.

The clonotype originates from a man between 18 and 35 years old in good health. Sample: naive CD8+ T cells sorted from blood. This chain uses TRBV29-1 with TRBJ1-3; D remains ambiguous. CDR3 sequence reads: CSVEAPRVFGNTIYF. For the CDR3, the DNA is TGCAGCGTTGAAGCCCCCCGGGTTTTTGGAAACACCATATATTTT.